The sequence of this T cell receptor (beta chain) was determined in a study of T cells after yellow fever vaccination. The study, taken as a whole, reports: Highly abundant clonotypes carried over from the bulk population could end up in FACS-sorted repertoires as contaminants.

Each CDR3 protein gets one entry after TCRdb re-called the 5' RACE reads with MiXCR. The data contain 280,000 or so distinct CDR3 sequences, roughly 9% of them singletons. This clonotype was counted many times. Its antigen is still unknown. J gave up 2 bases and V 0 bases, and 6 bases lay outside the gene matches. Germline V CDR1 and CDR2: LNHNV, YYDKDF (reference sequence). This CDR3 is 16 amino acids long. This specimen consisted of CD4+ T cells sorted from PBMCs, obtained 5 days after the yellow fever booster vaccination. This chain joins TRBV15 and TRBJ1-2; TRBD1 agrees at 7 bases. The sequence derives from a young man who received the YFV17D yellow fever vaccine. CDR3 in amino acids: CATSREGTAKNYGYTF. The CDR3 nucleotides read TGTGCCACCAGCAGAGAAGGGACAGCGAAAAACTATGGCTACACCTTC.